This entry is about one T cell receptor beta chain. A read error may produce the germline difference seen at one junction end. Germline V lookup: CDR1 MNHNY, CDR2 SVGAGI (reference sequence). The CDR3 loop spans 17 amino acids. This sample stems from a study of blood T cells in healthy people across ages. Primers used in a second PCR of roughly 7 to 12 cycles were a sample-barcoded 5' primer and a J-beta primer mix. MiXCR, run by TCRdb on the 5' RACE reads, gives a single entry per CDR3 protein. The sample lists 2 million or so distinct CDR3 sequences, less than 50% occurring once. The clonotype comes from a woman in her thirties or forties in good health. The sample comprised blood. This chain links TRBV6-6 with TRBJ1-4; no clear D. CDR3 in DNA: TGTGCCAGCAGTATACTCTCACTGTACGCTTCTAATGAAAGACTGTTTTTT. Protein product: CASSILSLYASNERLFF.